This T cell receptor beta chain was documented in a study of immune evolution from preneoplasia to lung adenocarcinoma. The wider study: HLA loss of heterozygosity: roughly 6.6% AIS, 15% MIA, around 35% ADC, none AAH.

The CDR3 totals 17 residues. CDR1 is MGHRA and CDR2 is YSYEKL in the germline V gene. V gave up 1 base and J gave up 5 bases; unmatched junction bases: 9. Histologic diagnosis was independently verified by two lung pathologists. TCRdb keeps only in-frame clones here, not all; method: immunoSEQ multiplex PCR. The sample has thousands of clones; under 75% are singletons. The sequenced material came from FFPE atypical adenomatous hyperplasia tissue from the lung. Subset in this sample: atypical adenomatous hyperplasia (AAH), lung preneoplasia. The sequence was obtained from an older donor with lung adenocarcinoma. Some clones in this sample may be carry-over from other donors' samples. The V and J genes are TRBV4-1 and TRBJ2-3; 10 bases line up with TRBD2. Written as DNA, the CDR3 is TGCGCCAGCAGCCAAGCCCCGCTAGCGGGGGCCGTAGATACGCAGTATTTT. Translated: CASSQAPLAGAVDTQYF.